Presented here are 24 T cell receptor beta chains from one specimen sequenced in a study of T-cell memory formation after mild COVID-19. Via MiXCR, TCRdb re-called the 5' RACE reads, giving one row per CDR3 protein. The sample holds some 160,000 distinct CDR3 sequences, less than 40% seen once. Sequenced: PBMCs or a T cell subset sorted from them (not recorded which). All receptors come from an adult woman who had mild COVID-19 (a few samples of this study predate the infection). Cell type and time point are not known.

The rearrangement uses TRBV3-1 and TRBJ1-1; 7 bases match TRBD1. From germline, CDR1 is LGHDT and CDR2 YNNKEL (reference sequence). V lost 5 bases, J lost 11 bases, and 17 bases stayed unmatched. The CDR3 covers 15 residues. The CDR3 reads CASSDDGTTFRGAFF. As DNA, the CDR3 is TGTGCCAGCAGCGACGATGGGACAACTTTCAGGGGGGCTTTCTTT.

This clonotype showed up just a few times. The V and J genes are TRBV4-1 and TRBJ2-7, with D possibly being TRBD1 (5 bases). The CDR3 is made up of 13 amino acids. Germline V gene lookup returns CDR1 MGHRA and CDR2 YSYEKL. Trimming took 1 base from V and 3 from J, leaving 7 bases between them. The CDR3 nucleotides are TGCGCCAGCAGCCAAGGGGGCGGCTACGAGCAGTACTTC. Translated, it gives CASSQGGGYEQYF.

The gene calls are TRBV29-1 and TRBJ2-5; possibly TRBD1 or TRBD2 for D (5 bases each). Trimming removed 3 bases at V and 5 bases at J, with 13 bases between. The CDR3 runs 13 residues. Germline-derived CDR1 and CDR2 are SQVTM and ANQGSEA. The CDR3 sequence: CSVDSGARETQYF. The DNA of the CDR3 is TGCAGCGTTGATTCCGGGGCCAGGGAGACCCAGTACTTC.

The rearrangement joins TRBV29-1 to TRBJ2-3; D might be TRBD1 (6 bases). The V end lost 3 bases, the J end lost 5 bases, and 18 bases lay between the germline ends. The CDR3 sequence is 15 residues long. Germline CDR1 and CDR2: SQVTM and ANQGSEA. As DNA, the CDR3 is TGCAGCGTTGAGGGGGCAGAACCTTGGATAGATACGCAGTATTTT. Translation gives CSVEGAEPWIDTQYF.

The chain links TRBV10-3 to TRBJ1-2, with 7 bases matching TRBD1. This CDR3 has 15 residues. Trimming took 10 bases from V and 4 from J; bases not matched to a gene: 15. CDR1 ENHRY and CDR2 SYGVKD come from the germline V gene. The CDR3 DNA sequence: TGTGCCACGAGAGGGACAGCACCTACTGGCTATGGCTACACCTTC. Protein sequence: CATRGTAPTGYGYTF.

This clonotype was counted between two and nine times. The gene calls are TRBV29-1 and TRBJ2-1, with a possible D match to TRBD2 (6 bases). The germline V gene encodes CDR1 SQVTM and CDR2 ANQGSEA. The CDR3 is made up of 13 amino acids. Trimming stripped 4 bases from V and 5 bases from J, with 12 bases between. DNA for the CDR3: TGCAGCGTTGGGATAGCGGCGGACAATGAGCAGTTCTTC. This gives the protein CSVGIAADNEQFF.

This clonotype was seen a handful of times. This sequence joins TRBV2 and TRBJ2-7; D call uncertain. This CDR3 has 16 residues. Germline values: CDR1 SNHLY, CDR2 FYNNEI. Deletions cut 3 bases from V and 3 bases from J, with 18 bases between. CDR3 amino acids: CASSDISSWNHYEQYF. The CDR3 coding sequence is TGTGCCAGCAGTGATATAAGCTCGTGGAACCACTACGAGCAGTACTTC.

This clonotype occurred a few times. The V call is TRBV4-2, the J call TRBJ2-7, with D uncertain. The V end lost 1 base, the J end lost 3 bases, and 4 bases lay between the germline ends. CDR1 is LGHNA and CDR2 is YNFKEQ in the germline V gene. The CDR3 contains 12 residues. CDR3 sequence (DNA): TGTGCCAGCAGCCAAGGAGTCTACGAGCAGTACTTC. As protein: CASSQGVYEQYF.

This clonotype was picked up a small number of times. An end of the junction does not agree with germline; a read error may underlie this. This CDR3 is CASSLGLLQETQYF. CDR3 nucleotides: TGTGCCAGCAGCTTAGGGCTATTACAAGAGACCCAGTACTTC. The chain is built from TRBV12-3 or TRBV12-4 and TRBJ2-5; D ambiguous. The CDR3 loop spans 14 amino acids.

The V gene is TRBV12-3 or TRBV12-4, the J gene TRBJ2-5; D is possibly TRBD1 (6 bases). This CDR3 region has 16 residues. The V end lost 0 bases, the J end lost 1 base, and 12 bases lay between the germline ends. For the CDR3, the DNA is TGTGCCAGCAGTTTAGCGGCAGGGGCCCCCCAAGAGACCCAGTACTTC. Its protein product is CASSLAAGAPQETQYF.

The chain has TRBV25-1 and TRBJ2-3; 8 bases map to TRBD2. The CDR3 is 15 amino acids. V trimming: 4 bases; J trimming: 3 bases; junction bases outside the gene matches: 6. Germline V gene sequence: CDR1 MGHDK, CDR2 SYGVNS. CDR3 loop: CASSAGRADTDTQYF. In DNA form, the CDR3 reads TGTGCCAGCAGTGCCGGGAGGGCCGATACAGATACGCAGTATTTT.

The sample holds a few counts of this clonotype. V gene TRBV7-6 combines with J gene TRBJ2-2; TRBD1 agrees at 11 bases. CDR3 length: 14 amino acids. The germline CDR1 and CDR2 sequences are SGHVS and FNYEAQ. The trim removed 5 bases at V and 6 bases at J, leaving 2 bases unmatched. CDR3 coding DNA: TGTGCCAGCAGCGGACAGGGGGCCCCCGGGGAGCTGTTTTTT. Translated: CASSGQGAPGELFF. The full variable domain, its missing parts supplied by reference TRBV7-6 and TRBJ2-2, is GAGVSQSPRYKVTKRGQDVALRCDPISGHVSLYWYRQALGQGPEFLTYFNYEAQQDKSGLPNDRFSAERPEGSISTLTIQRTEQRDSAMYRCASSGQGAPGELFFGEGSRLTVL.

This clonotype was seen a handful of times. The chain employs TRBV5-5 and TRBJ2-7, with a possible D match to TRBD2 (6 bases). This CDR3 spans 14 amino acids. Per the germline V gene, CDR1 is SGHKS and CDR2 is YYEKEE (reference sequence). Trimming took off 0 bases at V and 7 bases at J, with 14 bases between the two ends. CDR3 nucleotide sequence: TGTGCCAGCAGCTTGGCTGACGGGAGACGGGAGCAGTACTTC. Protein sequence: CASSLADGRREQYF.

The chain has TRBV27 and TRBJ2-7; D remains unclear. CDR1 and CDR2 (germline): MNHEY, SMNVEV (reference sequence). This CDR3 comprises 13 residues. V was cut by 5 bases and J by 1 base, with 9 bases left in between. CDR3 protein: CASSPSLSYEQYF. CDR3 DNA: TGTGCCAGCAGTCCCAGCCTTTCCTACGAGCAGTACTTC.

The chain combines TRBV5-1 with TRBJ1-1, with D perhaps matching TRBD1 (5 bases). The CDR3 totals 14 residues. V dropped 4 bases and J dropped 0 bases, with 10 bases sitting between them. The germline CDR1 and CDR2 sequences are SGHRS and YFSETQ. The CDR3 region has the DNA TGCGCCAGCAGCCCGGAACAGGTGAACACTGAAGCTTTCTTT. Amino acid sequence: CASSPEQVNTEAFF.

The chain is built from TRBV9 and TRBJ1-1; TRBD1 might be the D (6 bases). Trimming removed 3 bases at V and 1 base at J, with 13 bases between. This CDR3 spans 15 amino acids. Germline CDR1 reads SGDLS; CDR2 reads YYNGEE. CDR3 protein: CASSGGRVPNTEAFF. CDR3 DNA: TGTGCCAGCAGCGGGGGGCGGGTCCCGAACACTGAAGCTTTCTTT. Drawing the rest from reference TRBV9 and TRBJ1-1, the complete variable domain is DSGVTQTPKHLITATGQRVTLRCSPRSGDLSVYWYQQSLDQGLQFLIQYYNGEERAKGNILERFSAQQFPDLHSELNLSSLELGDSALYFCASSGGRVPNTEAFFGQGTRLTVV.

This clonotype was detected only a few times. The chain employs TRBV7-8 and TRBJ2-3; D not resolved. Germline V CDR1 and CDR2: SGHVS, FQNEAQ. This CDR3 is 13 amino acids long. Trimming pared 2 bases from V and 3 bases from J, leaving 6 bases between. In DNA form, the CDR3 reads TGTGCCAGCAGCTTAATCGCGACAGATACGCAGTATTTT. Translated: CASSLIATDTQYF. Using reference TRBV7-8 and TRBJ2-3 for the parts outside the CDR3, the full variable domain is GAGVSQSPRYKVAKRGQDVALRCDPISGHVSLFWYQQALGQGPEFLTYFQNEAQLDKSGLPSDRFFAERPEGSVSTLKIQRTQQEDSAVYLCASSLIATDTQYFGPGTRLTVL.

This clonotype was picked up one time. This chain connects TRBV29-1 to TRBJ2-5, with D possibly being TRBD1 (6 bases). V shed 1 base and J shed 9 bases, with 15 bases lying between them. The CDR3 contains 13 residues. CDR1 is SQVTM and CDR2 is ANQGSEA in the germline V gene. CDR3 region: CSVEVTAEGAQYF. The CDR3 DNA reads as TGCAGCGTTGAAGTGACGGCCGAGGGGGCCCAGTACTTC.

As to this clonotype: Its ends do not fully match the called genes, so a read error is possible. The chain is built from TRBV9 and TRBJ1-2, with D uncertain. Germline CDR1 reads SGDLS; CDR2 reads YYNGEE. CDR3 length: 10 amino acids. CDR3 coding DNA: TGTGCCAGCAGCGGACCCCGGGTCTTCTTC. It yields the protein CASSGPRVFF.

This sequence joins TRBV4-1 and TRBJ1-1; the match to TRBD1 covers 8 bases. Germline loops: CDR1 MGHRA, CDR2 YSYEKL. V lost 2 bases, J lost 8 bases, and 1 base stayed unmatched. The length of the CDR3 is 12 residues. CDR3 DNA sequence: TGCGCCAGCAGCCAACGGACAGGGGAAGCTTTCTTT. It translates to CASSQRTGEAFF.

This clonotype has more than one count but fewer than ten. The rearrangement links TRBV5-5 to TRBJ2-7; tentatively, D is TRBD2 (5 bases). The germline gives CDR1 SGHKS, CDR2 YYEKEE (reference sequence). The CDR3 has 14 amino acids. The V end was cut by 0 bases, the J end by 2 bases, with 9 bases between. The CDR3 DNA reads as TGTGCCAGCAGCTTGGATGAGAGGGCCTACGAGCAGTACTTC. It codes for CASSLDERAYEQYF. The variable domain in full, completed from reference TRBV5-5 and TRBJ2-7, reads DAGVTQSPTHLIKTRGQQVTLRCSPISGHKSVSWYQQVLGQGPQFIFQYYEKEERGRGNFPDRFSARQFPNYSSELNVNALLLGDSALYLCASSLDERAYEQYFGPGTRLTVT.

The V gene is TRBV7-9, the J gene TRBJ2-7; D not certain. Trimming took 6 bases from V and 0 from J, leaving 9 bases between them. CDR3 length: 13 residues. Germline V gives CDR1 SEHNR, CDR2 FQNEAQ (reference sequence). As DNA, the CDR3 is TGTGCCAGCAGTTCGGATGGCTCCTACGAGCAGTACTTC. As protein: CASSSDGSYEQYF. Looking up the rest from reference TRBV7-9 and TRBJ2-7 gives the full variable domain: DTGVSQNPRHKITKRGQNVTFRCDPISEHNRLYWYRQTLGQGPEFLTYFQNEAQLEKSRLLSDRFSAERPKGSFSTLEIQRTEQGDSAMYLCASSSDGSYEQYFGPGTRLTVT.

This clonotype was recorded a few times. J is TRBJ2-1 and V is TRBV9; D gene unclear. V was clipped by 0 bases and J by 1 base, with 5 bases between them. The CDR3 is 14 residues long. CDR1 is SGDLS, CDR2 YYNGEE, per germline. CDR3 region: CASSVASSYNEQFF. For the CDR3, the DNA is TGTGCCAGCAGCGTAGCGTCATCCTACAATGAGCAGTTCTTC.

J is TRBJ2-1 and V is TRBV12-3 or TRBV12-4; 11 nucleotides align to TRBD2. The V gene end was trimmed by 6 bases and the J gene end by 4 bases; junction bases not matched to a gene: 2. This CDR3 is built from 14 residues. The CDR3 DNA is TGTGCCAGCAGAACTAGCGGGGGTTACAATGAGCAGTTCTTC. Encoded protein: CASRTSGGYNEQFF.